A single sample gave rise to the 2 T cell receptor beta chains below, sequenced in a study of blood T cell repertoires in COVID-19. Here immunoSEQ multiplex PCR was the method, and the copy in TCRdb shows in-frame clones only, minus some. The repertoire consists of hundreds of thousands of clones, with around nine tenths occurring once and the leading ten covering around 5.8%. Sequencing was carried out using PBMCs or T cells enriched from blood (not recorded which). The origin of the receptors is a woman aged 35 to 49 who had recovered from COVID-19.

The chain recombines TRBV27 with TRBJ2-2; 9 positions agree with TRBD1. The CDR3 is 17 amino acids. Germline V gene sequence: CDR1 MNHEY, CDR2 SMNVEV (reference sequence). V trimming: 0 bases; J trimming: 8 bases; junction bases outside the gene matches: 10. The CDR3 loop is CASSLSPQTGGRGELFF. In DNA form, the CDR3 reads TGTGCCAGCAGTTTATCTCCCCAAACAGGGGGCAGGGGGGAGCTGTTTTTT.

V usage is TRBV29-1 and J usage is TRBJ2-2; a weak D match, TRBD2 (6 bases). Between the trimmed V and J ends, which lost 1 base and 6 bases, there was a span of 15 bases. Germline V gene data show CDR1 as SQVTM and CDR2 as ANQGSEA. The CDR3 consists of 15 residues. This CDR3 is CSVEGYAGRAGELFF. CDR3 in DNA: TGCAGCGTTGAAGGATATGCGGGAAGAGCCGGGGAGCTGTTTTTT.